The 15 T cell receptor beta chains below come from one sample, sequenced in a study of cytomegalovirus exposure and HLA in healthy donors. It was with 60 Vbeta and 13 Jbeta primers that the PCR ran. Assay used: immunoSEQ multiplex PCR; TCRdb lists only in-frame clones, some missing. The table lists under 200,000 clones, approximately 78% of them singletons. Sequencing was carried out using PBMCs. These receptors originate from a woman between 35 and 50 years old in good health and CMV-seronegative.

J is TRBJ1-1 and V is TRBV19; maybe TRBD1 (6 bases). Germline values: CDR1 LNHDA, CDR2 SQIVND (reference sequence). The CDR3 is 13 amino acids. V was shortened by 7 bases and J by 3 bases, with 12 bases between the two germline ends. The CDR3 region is CASTDRPDTEAFF. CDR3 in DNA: TGTGCCAGTACCGACAGGCCAGACACTGAAGCTTTCTTT.

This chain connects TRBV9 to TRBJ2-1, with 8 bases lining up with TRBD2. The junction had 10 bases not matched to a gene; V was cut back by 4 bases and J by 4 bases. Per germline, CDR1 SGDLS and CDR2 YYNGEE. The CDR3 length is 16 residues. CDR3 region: CASSPEGGGSYNEQFF. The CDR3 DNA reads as TGTGCCAGCAGCCCGGAAGGCGGGGGGTCGTACAATGAGCAGTTCTTC.

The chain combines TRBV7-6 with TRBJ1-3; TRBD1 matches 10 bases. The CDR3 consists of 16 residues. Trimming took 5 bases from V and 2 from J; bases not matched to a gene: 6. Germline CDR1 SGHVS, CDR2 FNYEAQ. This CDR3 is CASSTRTGGTGNTIYF. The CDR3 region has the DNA TGTGCCAGCAGCACTCGGACAGGGGGAACTGGAAACACCATATATTTT.

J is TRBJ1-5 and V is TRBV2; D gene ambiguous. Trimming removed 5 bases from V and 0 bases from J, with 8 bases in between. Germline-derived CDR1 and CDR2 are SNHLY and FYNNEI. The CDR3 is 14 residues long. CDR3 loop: CASSYSNSNQPQHF. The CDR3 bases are TGTGCCAGCAGTTACAGCAATAGCAATCAGCCCCAGCATTTT.

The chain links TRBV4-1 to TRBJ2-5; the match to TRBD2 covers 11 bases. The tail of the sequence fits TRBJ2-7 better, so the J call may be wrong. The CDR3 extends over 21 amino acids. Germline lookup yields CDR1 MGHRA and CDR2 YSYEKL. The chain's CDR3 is CASSQEKRRLTSGGRNYEQYF. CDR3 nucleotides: TGCGCCAGCAGCCAAGAAAAGCGTAGGTTAACTAGCGGGGGCCGAAACTACGAGCAGTACTTC.

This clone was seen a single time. CDR3 residues: CASSEYRGKAGELFF. In DNA, the CDR3 is TGCGCCAGCAGCGAATACAGGGGAAAGGCCGGGGAGCTGTTTTTT. The chain couples TRBV5-1 to TRBJ2-2, with 7 bases identical to TRBD1. This CDR3 has 15 residues. CDR1 SGHRS and CDR2 YFSETQ come from the germline V gene. Trimming cost V 4 bases and J 6 bases; bases outside gene matches: 9.

In nucleotides, the CDR3 is TGCGCCAGCAGCTACGACAGGGATTTCTACGAGCAGTACTTC. It yields the protein CASSYDRDFYEQYF. V gene TRBV5-1 combines with J gene TRBJ2-7; 7 bases agree with TRBD1. This CDR3 comprises 14 residues. V was clipped by 3 bases and J by 3 bases; unmatched bases: 6. Germline assignment: CDR1 SGHRS and CDR2 YFSETQ.

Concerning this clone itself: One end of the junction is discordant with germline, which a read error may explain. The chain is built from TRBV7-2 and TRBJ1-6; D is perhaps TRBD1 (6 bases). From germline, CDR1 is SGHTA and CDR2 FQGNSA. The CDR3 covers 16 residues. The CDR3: CASSLAFDRINSPLHF. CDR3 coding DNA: TGTGCCAGCAGCCTAGCCTTCGACAGGATTAATTCACCCCTCCACTTT.

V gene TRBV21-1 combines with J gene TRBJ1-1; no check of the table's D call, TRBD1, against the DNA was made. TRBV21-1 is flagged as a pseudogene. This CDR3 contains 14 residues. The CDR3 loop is CASSRSKGPIEAFF. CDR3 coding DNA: TGTGCCAGCAGCCGAAGCAAGGGGCCGATTGAAGCTTTCTTT.

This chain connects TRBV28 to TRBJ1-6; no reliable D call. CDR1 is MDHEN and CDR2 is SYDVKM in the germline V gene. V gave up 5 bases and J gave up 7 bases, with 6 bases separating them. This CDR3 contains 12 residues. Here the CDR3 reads CASSITNSPLHF. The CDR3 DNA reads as TGTGCCAGCAGTATAACAAATTCACCCCTCCACTTT.

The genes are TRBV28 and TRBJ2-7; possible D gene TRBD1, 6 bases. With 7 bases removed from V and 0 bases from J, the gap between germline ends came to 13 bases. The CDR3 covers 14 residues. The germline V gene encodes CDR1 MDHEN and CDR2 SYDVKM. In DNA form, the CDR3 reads TGTGCCAGCAAGGCCGGGACATCCTCCTACGAGCAGTACTTC. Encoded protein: CASKAGTSSYEQYF. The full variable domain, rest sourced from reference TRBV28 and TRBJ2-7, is DVKVTQSSRYLVKRTGEKVFLECVQDMDHENMFWYRQDPGLGLRLIYFSYDVKMKEKGDIPEGYSVSREKKERFSLILESASTNQTSMYLCASKAGTSSYEQYFGPGTRLTVT.

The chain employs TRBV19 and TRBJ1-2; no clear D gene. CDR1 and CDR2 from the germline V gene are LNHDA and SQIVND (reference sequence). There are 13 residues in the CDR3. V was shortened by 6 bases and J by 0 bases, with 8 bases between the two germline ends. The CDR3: CASSEVANYGYTF. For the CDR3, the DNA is TGTGCCAGTAGCGAGGTTGCTAACTATGGCTACACCTTC.

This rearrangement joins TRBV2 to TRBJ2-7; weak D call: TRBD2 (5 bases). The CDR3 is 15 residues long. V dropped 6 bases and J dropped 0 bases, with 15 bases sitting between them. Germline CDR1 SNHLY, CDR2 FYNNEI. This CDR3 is CASSPRTASSYEQYF. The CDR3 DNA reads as TGTGCCAGCAGCCCCCGGACTGCTAGCTCCTACGAGCAGTACTTC. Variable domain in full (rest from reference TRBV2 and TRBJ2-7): EPEVTQTPSHQVTQMGQEVILRCVPISNHLYFYWYRQILGQKVEFLVSFYNNEISEKSEIFDDQFSVERPDGSNFTLKIRSTKLEDSAMYFCASSPRTASSYEQYFGPGTRLTVT.

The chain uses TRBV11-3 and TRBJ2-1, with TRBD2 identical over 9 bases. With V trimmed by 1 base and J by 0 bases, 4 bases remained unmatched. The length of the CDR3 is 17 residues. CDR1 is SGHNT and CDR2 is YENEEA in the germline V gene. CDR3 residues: CASSLGSGGSSYNEQFF. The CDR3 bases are TGTGCCAGCAGCTTAGGTAGCGGGGGCTCCTCCTACAATGAGCAGTTCTTC. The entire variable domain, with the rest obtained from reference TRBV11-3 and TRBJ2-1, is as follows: EAGVVQSPRYKIIEKKQPVAFWCNPISGHNTLYWYLQNLGQGPELLIRYENEEAVDDSQLPKDRFSAERLKGVDSTLKIQPAELGDSAVYLCASSLGSGGSSYNEQFFGPGTRLTVL.

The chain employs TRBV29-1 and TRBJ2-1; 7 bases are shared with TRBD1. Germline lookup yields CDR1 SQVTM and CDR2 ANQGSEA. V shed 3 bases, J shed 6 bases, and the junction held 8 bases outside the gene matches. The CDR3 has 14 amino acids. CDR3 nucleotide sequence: TGCAGCGTTGACGGCAGGGGGAGCAGCAATGAGCAGTTCTTC. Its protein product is CSVDGRGSSNEQFF.